A single sample gave rise to the 3 T cell receptor beta chains below, sequenced in a study of regulatory T cells in long-lasting Graves disease. Stated time point: persistent/refractory GD, antithyroid drugs over 5 years with positive TRAb. The authors made the TCR library using RNA they extracted from PBMCs. According to the study, TCR beta libraries were built with iRepertoire HTBI primers and CDR3-region Arm-PCR. Each CDR3 protein gets one entry after TCRdb re-called the multiplex PCR reads with MiXCR. The sample has 400,000 or so distinct CDR3 sequences; around a quarter are singletons. Sequencing used peripheral blood mononuclear cells (PBMCs), obtained when the disease was refractory, from a patient treated with antithyroid drugs. All receptors come from a female donor with Graves disease.

The rearrangement joins TRBV12-3 or TRBV12-4 to TRBJ2-3, with D hard to call. V dropped 6 bases and J dropped 6 bases, with 19 bases sitting between them. The CDR3 is 15 amino acids. The DNA for the CDR3 is TGTGCCAGCAGCCCTCTAGGATCCCGGATGGATACGCAGTATTTT. Protein: CASSPLGSRMDTQYF.

This clonotype was counted at least ten times. This chain uses TRBV27 with TRBJ2-2, with D possibly TRBD2 on 5 matching bases. The germline CDR1 and CDR2 sequences are MNHEY and SMNVEV (reference sequence). V lost 6 bases, J lost 1 base, and 12 bases lay in between. The CDR3 covers 15 residues. Here the CDR3 DNA reads TGTGCCAGCAGCGTCGGCCGGGGGAACACCGGGGAGCTGTTTTTT. Amino acids: CASSVGRGNTGELFF.

V gene TRBV4-2 combines with J gene TRBJ1-2; D is uncertain. From germline, CDR1 is LGHNA and CDR2 YNFKEQ. V lost 3 bases and J 4 bases, leaving 9 bases between the germline ends. The CDR3 loop spans 13 amino acids. CDR3 coding DNA: TGTGCCAGCAGCCAGCTATTGGGCTATGGCTACACCTTC. It yields the protein CASSQLLGYGYTF.